This T cell receptor beta chain was sequenced in a study of radiotherapy plus CTLA-4 blockade in lung cancer. Overall study context: Roughly 17% of patients responded objectively, and about 30% achieved disease control. Study observations and caveats: Early blood T cell clone dynamics reportedly forecast response best, with interferon-beta. Blood TCR clones of tumor origin expanded after radiotherapy plus ipilimumab.

TCRdb's copy holds only in-frame clones and misses some; the assay was immunoSEQ multiplex PCR. Seen here are some 100,000 clones, about four fifths observed once, and the top ten hold approximately 14%. Germline CDR1 and CDR2: SGHTA and FQGNSA. V lost 4 bases, J lost 5 bases, and 8 bases stayed unmatched. The CDR3 consists of 16 residues. On this clone itself: As yet, its antigen is unknown.

This specimen was peripheral blood, taken from a patient treated with radiotherapy plus ipilimumab. The source of this sequence is a human donor with non-small cell lung cancer that progressed on radiotherapy plus ipilimumab. This chain connects TRBV7-2 to TRBJ2-2; 9 positions agree with TRBD1. CDR3 DNA: TGTGCCAGCAGCTCCAGATTCGGACAGGGGACCGGGGAGCTGTTTTTT. Translating gives CASSSRFGQGTGELFF.